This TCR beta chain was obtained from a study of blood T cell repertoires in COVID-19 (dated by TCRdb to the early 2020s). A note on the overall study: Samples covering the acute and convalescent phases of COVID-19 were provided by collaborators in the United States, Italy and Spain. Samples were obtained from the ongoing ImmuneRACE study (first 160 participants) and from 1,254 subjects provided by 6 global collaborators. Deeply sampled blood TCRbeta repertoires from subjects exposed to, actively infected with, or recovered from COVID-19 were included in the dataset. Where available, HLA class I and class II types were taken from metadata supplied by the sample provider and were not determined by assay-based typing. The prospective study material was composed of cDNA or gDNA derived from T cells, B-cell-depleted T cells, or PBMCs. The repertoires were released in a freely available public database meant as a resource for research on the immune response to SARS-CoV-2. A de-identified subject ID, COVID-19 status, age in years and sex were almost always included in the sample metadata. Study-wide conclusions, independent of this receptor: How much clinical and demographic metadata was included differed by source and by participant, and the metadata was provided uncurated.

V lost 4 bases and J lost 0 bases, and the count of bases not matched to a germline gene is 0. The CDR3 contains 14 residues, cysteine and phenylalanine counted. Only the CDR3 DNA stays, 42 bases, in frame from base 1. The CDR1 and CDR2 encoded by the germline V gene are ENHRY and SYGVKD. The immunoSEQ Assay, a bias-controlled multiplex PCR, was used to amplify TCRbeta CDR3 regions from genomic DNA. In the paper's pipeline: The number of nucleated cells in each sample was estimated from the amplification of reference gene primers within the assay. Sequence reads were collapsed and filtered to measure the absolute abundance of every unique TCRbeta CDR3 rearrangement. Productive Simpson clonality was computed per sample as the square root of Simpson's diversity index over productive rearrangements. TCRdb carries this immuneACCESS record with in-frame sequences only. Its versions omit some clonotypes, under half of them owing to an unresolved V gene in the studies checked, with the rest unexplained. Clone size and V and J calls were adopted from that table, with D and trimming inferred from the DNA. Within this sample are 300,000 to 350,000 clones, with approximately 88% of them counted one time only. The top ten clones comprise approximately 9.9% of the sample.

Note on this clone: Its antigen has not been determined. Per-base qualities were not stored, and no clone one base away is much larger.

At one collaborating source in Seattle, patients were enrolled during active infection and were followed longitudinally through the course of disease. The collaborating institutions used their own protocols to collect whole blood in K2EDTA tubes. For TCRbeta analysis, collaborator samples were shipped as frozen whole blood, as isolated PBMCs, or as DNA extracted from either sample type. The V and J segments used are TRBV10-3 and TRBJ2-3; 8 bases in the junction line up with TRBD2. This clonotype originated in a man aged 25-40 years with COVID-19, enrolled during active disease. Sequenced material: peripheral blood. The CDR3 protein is CAISGLASTDTQYF. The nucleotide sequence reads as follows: TGTGCCATCAGTGGACTAGCGAGCACAGATACGCAGTATTTT.